This TCR beta chain was captured in a study of PD-L1 blockade in urothelial cancer. Study as a whole: Once treatment had started, blood was analyzed at 3 weeks (second dose) and again at 6 weeks.

Data came from immunoSEQ multiplex PCR; TCRdb stores just in-frame clones and leaves some out. This table holds fewer than 80,000 clones, under 90% found once. Time point defined: pretreatment peripheral blood. The length of the CDR3 is 16 residues. Trimming removed 5 bases from V and 5 bases from J; junction bases left unmatched: 15. The V gene's germline CDR1 is GTSNPN and CDR2 SVGIG (reference sequence). This rearrangement joins TRBV30 to TRBJ2-7; 10 bases align to TRBD1. This sequence was found in a man between 65 and 85 years old with urothelial cancer. This material consisted of PBMCs, taken around atezolizumab (anti-PD-L1) treatment. CDR3 sequence: CAWQPGQGIFRNEQYF. DNA for the CDR3: TGTGCCTGGCAACCGGGACAGGGGATTTTTAGAAACGAGCAGTACTTC.